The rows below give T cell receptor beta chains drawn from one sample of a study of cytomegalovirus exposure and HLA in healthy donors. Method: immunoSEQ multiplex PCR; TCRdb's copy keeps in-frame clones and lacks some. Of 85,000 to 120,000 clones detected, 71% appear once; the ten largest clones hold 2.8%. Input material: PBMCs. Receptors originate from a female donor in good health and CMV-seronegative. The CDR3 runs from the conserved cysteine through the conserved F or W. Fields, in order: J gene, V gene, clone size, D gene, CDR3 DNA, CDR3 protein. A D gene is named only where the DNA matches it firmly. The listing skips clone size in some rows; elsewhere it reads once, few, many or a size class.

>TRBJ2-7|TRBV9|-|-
TGTGCCAGCAGCGTAGCCATCCCTAACTCCTACGAGCAGTACTTC
CASSVAIPNSYEQYF
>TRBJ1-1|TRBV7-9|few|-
TGTGCCAGCAGCCGTGGACAGTCGAACACTGAAGCTTTCTTT
CASSRGQSNTEAFF
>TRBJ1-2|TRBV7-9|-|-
TGTGCCAGCAGCCGGGGGGGCTCGGGACGTGGCTACACCTTC
CASSRGGSGRGYTF
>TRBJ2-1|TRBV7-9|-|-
TGTGCCAGCAGCTTAGCTAGCGGAAATGAGCAGTTCTTC
CASSLASGNEQFF
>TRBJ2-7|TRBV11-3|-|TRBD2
TGTGCCAGCAGCTGGACTAGGGCCTCCTACGAGCAGTACTTC
CASSWTRASYEQYF
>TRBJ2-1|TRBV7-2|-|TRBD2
TGTGCCAGCAGCCTAGCGGGAGGGGTCGGGTTCAATGAGCAGTTCTTC
CASSLAGGVGFNEQFF
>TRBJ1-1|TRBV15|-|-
TGTGCCACCAGCAGAGAAGTCAGGGCCGCTGAAGCTTTCTTT
CATSREVRAAEAFF
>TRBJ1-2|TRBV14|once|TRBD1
TGTGCCAGCAGCCAAACAGGGGGCGGAGGCTACACCTTC
CASSQTGGGGYTF
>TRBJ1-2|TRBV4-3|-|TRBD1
TGCGCCAGCAGCCAAGTCGTAACAGGGGCTAGGGTTGGCTACACCTTC
CASSQVVTGARVGYTF
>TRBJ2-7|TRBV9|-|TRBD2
TGTGCCAGCAGCCCCGGGGGGGTTTTGCAGTACTTC
CASSPGGVLQYF
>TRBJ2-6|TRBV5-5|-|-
TGTGCCAGCAGTTCTAAATCCTCTGGGGCCAACGTCCTGACTTTC
CASSSKSSGANVLTF
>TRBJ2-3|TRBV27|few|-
TGTGCCAGCAGTCCATTTGCCTCAGTTAGCGGTAGCACAGATACGCAGTATTTT
CASSPFASVSGSTDTQYF
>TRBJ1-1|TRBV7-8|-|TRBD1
TGTGCCAGCAGCTTAGCCCTCCGACAGGGCCCGAACACTGAAGCTTTCTTT
CASSLALRQGPNTEAFF
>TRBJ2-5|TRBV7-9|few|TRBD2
TGTGCCAGCAGCTTAGTACGGAACGCTAGCGGGAGGATCCAAGAGACCCAGTACTTC
CASSLVRNASGRIQETQYF
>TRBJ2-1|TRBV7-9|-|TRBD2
TGTGCCAGCAGCCCCCCGGGACTAGCGGGAGGGGTGCCTCAGTTCTTC
CASSPPGLAGGVPQFF
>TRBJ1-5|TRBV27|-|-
TGTGCCAGCAGTTTACGGGGGGAACAGCCCCAGCATTTT
CASSLRGEQPQHF
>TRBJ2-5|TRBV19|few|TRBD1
TGTGCCAGTAGACTTAACAGGGGAGAAAAGACCCAGTACTTC
CASRLNRGEKTQYF
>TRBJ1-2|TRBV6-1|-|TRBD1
TGTGCCAGCATCCCAGCCGACAGGGCGGGCTATGGCTACACCTTC
CASIPADRAGYGYTF
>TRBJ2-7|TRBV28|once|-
TGTGCCAGCATCAGCGACTACGAGCAGTACTTC
CASISDYEQYF
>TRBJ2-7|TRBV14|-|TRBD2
TGTGCCAGCAGCCTACTCTCTAGCGGGAGTAGGTACGAGCAGTACTTC
CASSLLSSGSRYEQYF
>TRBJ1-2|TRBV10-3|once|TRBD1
TGTGCCATCAGTGCCTCCGGGACAGTCTACGGCTACACCTTC
CAISASGTVYGYTF
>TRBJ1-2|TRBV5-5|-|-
TGTGCCAGCCGCCTTCATGAGGCGGTAGATGGCTACACCTTC
CASRLHEAVDGYTF
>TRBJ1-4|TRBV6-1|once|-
TGTGCCAGCAGTGAAGAGCATACTTGGAGCGGGGGAAAACTGTTTTTT
CASSEEHTWSGGKLFF
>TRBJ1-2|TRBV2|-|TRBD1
TGTGCCAGCACCTCCGGGACAGTCTATGGCTACACCTTC
CASTSGTVYGYTF
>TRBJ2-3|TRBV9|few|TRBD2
TGTGCCAGCAGCCTACCCCGGGACGGGGGGACAGATACGCAGTATTTT
CASSLPRDGGTDTQYF
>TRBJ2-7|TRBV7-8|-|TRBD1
TGTGCCAGCAGCTTTCGGACAGGGGCCTACGAGCAGTACTTC
CASSFRTGAYEQYF
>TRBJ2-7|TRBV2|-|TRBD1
TGTGCCAGCGGGAAGGGGGCAGGGTACGAGCAGTACTTC
CASGKGAGYEQYF
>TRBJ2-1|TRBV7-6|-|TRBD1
TGTGCCAGCAGCCTGACAGGGGGAGGTTCAAATGAGCAGTTCTTC
CASSLTGGGSNEQFF
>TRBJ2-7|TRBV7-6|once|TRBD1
TGTGCCAGCAGCTTAGGGGGGACAGGGGGATTAGTCTACGAGCAGTACTTC
CASSLGGTGGLVYEQYF
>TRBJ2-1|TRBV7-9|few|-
TGTGCCAGCAGCTTAGAGACTAGTTCCTACAATGAGCAGTTCTTC
CASSLETSSYNEQFF
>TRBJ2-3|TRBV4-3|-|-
TGCGCCAGCAGCCAAGGCGAACAACTAGGCGGAAATACGCAGTATTTT
CASSQGEQLGGNTQYF
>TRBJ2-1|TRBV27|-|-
TGTGCCAGCAGTTTATGGGACTCCGTCGTCAATGAGCAGTTCTTC
CASSLWDSVVNEQFF
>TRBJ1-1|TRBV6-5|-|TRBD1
TGTGCCAGCAGTTACTCCTGGGACAGGGGTGGAACTGAAGCTTTCTTT
CASSYSWDRGGTEAFF
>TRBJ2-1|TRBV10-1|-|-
TGCGCCAGCATCGCAGGGGCCTCCTACAATGAGCAGTTCTTC
CASIAGASYNEQFF
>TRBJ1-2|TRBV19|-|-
TGTGCCAGTAGTCCGGACTTAAAAAACTATGGCTACACCTTC
CASSPDLKNYGYTF
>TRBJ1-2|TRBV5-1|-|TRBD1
TGCGCCAGCAGCTTGGAGATCTGGACAGGGGGATTTGGCTACACCTTC
CASSLEIWTGGFGYTF